This T cell receptor beta chain was observed in a study of molecular identifiers for immune sequencing clone quantification. The study, taken as a whole, reports: Clonotypes topping 20 RNA copies carried over 97% of effector molecules but under 1% of naive ones.

Using its own MiXCR run on the PCR reads, TCRdb lists one record per CDR3 protein. The data show under 800,000 distinct CDR3 sequences, with 25% seen just once and 0.78% held by the top ten. In its sample, this clonotype was seen a few times. Its specificity is unknown. The length of the CDR3 is 19 residues. Germline V gene lookup returns CDR1 SEHNR and CDR2 FQNEAQ (reference sequence). Trimming stripped 5 bases from V and 0 bases from J, with 23 bases between. This sequence was found in a human donor in good health. Some libraries in this study had Jurkat cell RNA spiked in. The chain couples TRBV7-9 to TRBJ1-3, with a possible D match to TRBD1 (6 bases). The sequenced sample consisted of naive CD8+ T cells from blood, with Jurkat cell RNA spiked in. Regarding subset: FACS-sorted CD8+CD4-CCR7+CD45RA+ naive T cells. The CDR3: CASSTPPSRDISSGNTIYF. The CDR3 DNA reads as TGTGCCAGCAGCACCCCCCCGTCCCGGGACATTTCCTCTGGAAACACCATATATTTT.